This passage covers 4 T cell receptor beta chains from one sample sequenced in a study of shared clonotypes between healthy human individuals. Naivety among CD8 cells was defined by CD45RO negativity and positive CCR7 selection, thereby excluding terminally differentiated effector memory CD45RA+ cells. Clones were read by immunoSEQ multiplex PCR, and TCRdb kept only the in-frame ones, dropping some. In the table there are around 1,900,000 clones, just over 90% of which are singletons. The sequenced material came from naive CD8+ T cells from PBMCs. All receptors derive from a man younger than 30 in good health. Some clones in this sample may be carry-over from other donors' samples.

About this clone: This same CDR3 is encoded by further DNA sequences in the sample. The V gene is TRBV4-3, the J gene TRBJ2-7, with 9 bases that match TRBD2. Germline CDR1 and CDR2: LGHNA and YSLEER. The V gene end was trimmed by 1 base and the J gene end by 0 bases; junction bases not matched to a gene: 1. This CDR3 has 15 residues. The CDR3 DNA reads TGCGCCAGCAGCCAAGGGACTAGCGCCTCCTACGAGCAGTACTTC. It translates to CASSQGTSASYEQYF.

As concerns this clone: Other DNA sequences in this sample translate to the same CDR3. The V gene is TRBV27, the J gene TRBJ2-7, with 7 bases that match TRBD1. The J segment lost 4 bases and the V segment lost 4 bases, leaving 7 bases of the junction unmatched. Germline V gene data show CDR1 as MNHEY and CDR2 as SMNVEV (reference sequence). This CDR3 contains 14 residues. This CDR3 reads CASSSWDSRYEQYF. DNA for the CDR3: TGTGCCAGCAGTTCCTGGGACAGTCGTTACGAGCAGTACTTC.

Note on this clone: This specimen includes other DNA sequences encoding the same CDR3. The chain links TRBV29-1 to TRBJ2-7; either TRBD1 or TRBD2 may supply D (5 bases each). Deletions cut 5 bases from V and 3 bases from J, with 14 bases between. Germline V CDR1 and CDR2: SQVTM, ANQGSEA. The CDR3 sequence is 13 residues long. For the CDR3, the DNA is TGCAGCGTTTGGGGTCCTGGGGGCTACGAGCAGTACTTC. This codes for CSVWGPGGYEQYF.

This rearrangement joins TRBV7-3 to TRBJ2-2; 7 positions match TRBD2. Trimming cost V 5 bases and J 8 bases; bases outside gene matches: 11. The length of the CDR3 is 15 residues. CDR1 and CDR2 (germline): SGHTA, FQGTGA. The CDR3 DNA is TGTGCCAGCAGCCCGCACCGGGGAGGGACTGGGGAGCTGTTTTTT. Amino acids: CASSPHRGGTGELFF.